The source of this T cell receptor (beta chain) is a study of siplizumab effects on memory and regulatory T cells. The germline gives CDR1 MGHRA, CDR2 YSYEKL. CDR3 length: 17 residues. Trimming removed 0 bases from V and 12 bases from J; junction bases left unmatched: 14. The repertoire was sequenced with immunoSEQ multiplex PCR; TCRdb's copy has only in-frame clones and lacks some. The sample contains 94,000 or so clones, approximately 93% of which appear only once. The TCR comes from a human donor in good health. The genes are TRBV4-1 and TRBJ1-6, with 7 nucleotides matching TRBD1. The sample taken for sequencing was CD8+ T cells sorted from blood. In DNA, the CDR3 is TGCGCCAGCAGCCAAGATCCCCCCTACAGGGGCCTAGGACCCCTCCACTTT. Translating it yields CASSQDPPYRGLGPLHF.